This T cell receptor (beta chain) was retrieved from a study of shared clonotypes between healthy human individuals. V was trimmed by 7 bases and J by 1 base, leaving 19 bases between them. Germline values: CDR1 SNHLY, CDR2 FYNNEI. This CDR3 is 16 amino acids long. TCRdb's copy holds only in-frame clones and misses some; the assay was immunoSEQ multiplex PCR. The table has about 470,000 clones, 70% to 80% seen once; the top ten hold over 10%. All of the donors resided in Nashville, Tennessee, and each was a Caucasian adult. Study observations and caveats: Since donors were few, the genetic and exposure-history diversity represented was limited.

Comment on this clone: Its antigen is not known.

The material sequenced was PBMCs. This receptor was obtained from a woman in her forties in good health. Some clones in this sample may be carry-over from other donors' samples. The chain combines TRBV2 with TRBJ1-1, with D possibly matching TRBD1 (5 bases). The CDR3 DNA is TGTGCCAGCACAGGGAAACCCTCGTCCTGGAACACTGAAGCTTTCTTT. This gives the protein CASTGKPSSWNTEAFF.